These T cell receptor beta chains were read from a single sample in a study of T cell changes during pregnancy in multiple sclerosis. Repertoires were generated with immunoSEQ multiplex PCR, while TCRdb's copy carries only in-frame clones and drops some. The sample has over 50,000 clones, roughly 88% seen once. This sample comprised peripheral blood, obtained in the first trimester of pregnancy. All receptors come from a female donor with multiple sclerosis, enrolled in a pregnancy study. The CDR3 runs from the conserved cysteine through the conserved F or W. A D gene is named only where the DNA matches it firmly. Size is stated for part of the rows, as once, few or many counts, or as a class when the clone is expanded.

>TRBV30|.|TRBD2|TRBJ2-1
CAWRSGTSGSTYNEQFF
TGTGCCTGGAGGTCCGGGACTAGCGGGAGCACCTACAATGAGCAGTTCTTC
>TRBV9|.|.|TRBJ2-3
CASSVVADTDTQYF
TGTGCCAGCAGCGTAGTGGCGGACACAGATACGCAGTATTTT
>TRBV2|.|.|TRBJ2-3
CASSGTRTSTDTQYF
TGTGCCAGCAGTGGAACCCGCACAAGCACAGATACGCAGTATTTT
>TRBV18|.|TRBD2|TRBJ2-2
CASSEGLAGNTGELFF
TGTGCCAGCTCTGAAGGACTAGCGGGTAACACCGGGGAGCTGTTTTTT
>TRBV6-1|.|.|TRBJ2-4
CASSADINIQYF
TGTGCCAGCAGTGCCGACATAAACATTCAGTACTTC
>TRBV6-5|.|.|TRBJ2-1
CASSYSPEAYNEQFF
TGTGCCAGCAGTTACTCCCCCGAGGCGTACAATGAGCAGTTCTTC
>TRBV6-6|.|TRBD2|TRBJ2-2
CASSRTSPEAGELFF
TGTGCCAGCAGTAGGACTAGCCCGGAGGCCGGGGAGCTGTTTTTT
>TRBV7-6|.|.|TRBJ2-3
CASSTRGSGDTQYF
TGTGCCAGCAGCACCCGGGGTAGCGGAGATACGCAGTATTTT
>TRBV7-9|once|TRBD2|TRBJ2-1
CASSSSGTSIYNEQFF
TGTGCCAGCAGCTCGTCCGGGACTAGTATATACAATGAGCAGTTCTTC
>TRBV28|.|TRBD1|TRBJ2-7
CASSLPDRSGEQYF
TGTGCCAGCAGTTTGCCGGACAGGTCCGGCGAGCAGTACTTC
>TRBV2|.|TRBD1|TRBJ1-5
CASNIQGNNQPQHF
TGTGCCAGCAACATACAGGGGAACAATCAGCCCCAGCATTTT
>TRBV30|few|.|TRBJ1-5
CAWSPTSFGNQPQHF
TGTGCCTGGAGTCCCACTTCATTCGGCAATCAGCCCCAGCATTTT
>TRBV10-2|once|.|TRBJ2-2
CASSESVRGELFF
TGCGCCAGCAGTGAGTCAGTTCGGGGAGAGCTGTTTTTT
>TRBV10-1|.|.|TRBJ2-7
CASSDSGVTYEQYF
TGCGCCAGCAGTGATTCCGGGGTTACCTACGAGCAGTACTTC
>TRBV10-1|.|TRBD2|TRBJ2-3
CASSESGASGRAGTDTQYF
TGCGCCAGCAGTGAGTCCGGAGCTAGCGGGAGGGCCGGCACAGATACGCAGTATTTT
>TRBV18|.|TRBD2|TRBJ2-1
CASSPGLSYNEQFF
TGTGCCAGCTCACCGGGACTATCCTACAATGAGCAGTTCTTC
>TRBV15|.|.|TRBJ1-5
CATSRDRDLGNQPQHF
TGTGCCACCAGCAGAGACCGGGACTTAGGCAATCAGCCCCAGCATTTT
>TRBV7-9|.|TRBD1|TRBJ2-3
CASGYRTGGADTQYF
TGTGCCAGCGGCTATCGGACAGGGGGGGCAGATACGCAGTATTTT
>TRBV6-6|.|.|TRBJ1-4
CASSYSAAATNEKLFF
TGTGCCAGCAGTTACTCGGCCGCTGCAACTAATGAAAAACTGTTTTTT
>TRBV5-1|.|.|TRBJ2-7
CASSLGRGRSGSYEQYF
TGCGCCAGCAGCTTGGGGCGGGGACGAAGCGGCTCCTACGAGCAGTACTTC
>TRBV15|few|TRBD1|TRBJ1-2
CATSRDRGPVLNRGYTF
TGTGCCACCAGCAGAGACAGGGGGCCAGTGTTGAATCGTGGCTACACCTTC
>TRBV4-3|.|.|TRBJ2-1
CASSQDRGSGYNEQFF
TGCGCCAGCAGCCAAGATCGGGGGAGTGGGTACAATGAGCAGTTCTTC
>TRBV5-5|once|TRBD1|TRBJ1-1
CASSLGRGQSTEAFF
TGTGCCAGCAGCTTGGGTAGGGGGCAGAGCACTGAAGCTTTCTTT
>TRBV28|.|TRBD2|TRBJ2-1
CASSLPTSGYEQFF
TGTGCCAGCAGTTTGCCGACTAGCGGCTATGAGCAGTTCTTC
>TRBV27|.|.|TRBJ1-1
CASSLFGGFRAFF
TGTGCCAGCAGTTTATTTGGGGGCTTTAGGGCTTTCTTT
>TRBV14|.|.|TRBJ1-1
CASRPRTALNTEAFF
TGTGCCAGCAGGCCGCGGACAGCCTTGAACACTGAAGCTTTCTTT
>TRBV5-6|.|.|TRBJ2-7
CASSLEDGKAYEQYF
TGTGCCAGCAGCTTGGAGGACGGGAAGGCCTACGAGCAGTACTTC
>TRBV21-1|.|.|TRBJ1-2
CASSKGAVYGYTF
TGTGCCAGCAGCAAAGGGGCAGTCTATGGCTACACCTTC
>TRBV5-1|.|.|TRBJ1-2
CASSLVRGRGLYGYTF
TGCGCCAGCAGCTTGGTTAGGGGTCGGGGACTCTATGGCTACACCTTC
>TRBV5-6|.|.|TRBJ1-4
CASSLQGNREKLFF
TGTGCCAGCAGCTTACAGGGAAATCGGGAAAAACTGTTTTTT
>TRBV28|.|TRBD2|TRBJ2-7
CATSLEREGLYEQYF
TGTGCCACCTCCCTGGAGCGGGAGGGCCTATACGAGCAGTACTTC
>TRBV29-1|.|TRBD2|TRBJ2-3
CSVQRESGTDTQYF
TGCAGCGTCCAGCGGGAGTCGGGCACAGATACGCAGTATTTT
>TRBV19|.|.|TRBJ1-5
CASSISPRQPQHF
TGTGCCAGTAGTATATCTCCTCGGCAGCCCCAGCATTTT
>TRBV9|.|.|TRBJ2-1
CASSVAGDSYNEQFF
TGTGCCAGCAGCGTAGCGGGGGACAGCTACAATGAGCAGTTCTTC
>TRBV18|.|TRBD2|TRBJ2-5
CASSLAGIKKETQYF
TGTGCCAGCTCACTAGCGGGGATTAAAAAAGAGACCCAGTACTTC
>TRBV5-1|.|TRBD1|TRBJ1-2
CASSSGTGDGYTF
TGCGCCAGCAGCTCTGGGACAGGTGATGGCTACACCTTC
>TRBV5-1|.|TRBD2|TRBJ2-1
CASSSGLAGEGYNEQFF
TGCGCCAGCAGCTCGGGACTAGCGGGAGAGGGGTACAATGAGCAGTTCTTC
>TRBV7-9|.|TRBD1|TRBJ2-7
CASSPGQGREQYF
TGTGCCAGCAGCCCGGGACAGGGGCGAGAGCAGTACTTC
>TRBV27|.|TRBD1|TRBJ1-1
CATRQGMNTEAFF
TGTGCCACCCGACAGGGTATGAACACTGAAGCTTTCTTT
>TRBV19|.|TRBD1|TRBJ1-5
CASSGQGASGQPQHF
TGTGCCAGTAGCGGACAGGGGGCTTCGGGTCAGCCCCAGCATTTT